One and the same sample provided the 15 T cell receptor beta chains below, sequenced in a study of CD8+ T cells in alopecia areata. Reverse transcription of extracted RNA yielded cDNA, which provided the sequencing template. Sequencing used immunoSEQ multiplex PCR; TCRdb keeps in-frame clones, though not all of them. Of 180,000 or so clones listed, approximately 70% were seen once; the top ten hold roughly an eighth. The specimen comprised CD8+ T cells sorted from blood, sampled at week 0. These receptor sequences come from a human donor with alopecia areata.

The chain is built from TRBV15 and TRBJ2-3, with 7 bases lining up with TRBD1. Trimming removed 5 bases from V and 3 bases from J; junction bases left unmatched: 8. CDR1 and CDR2 from the germline V gene are LNHNV and YYDKDF (reference sequence). This CDR3 has 15 residues. CDR3 region: CATSGHPGGTDTQYF. The CDR3 nucleotides read TGTGCCACCAGCGGACACCCAGGGGGTACAGATACGCAGTATTTT.

This clone was seen a handful of times. This chain connects TRBV13 to TRBJ1-5; D remains unclear. The V gene lost 2 bases and the J gene lost 4 bases, with 9 bases spanning the gap. Germline CDR1 and CDR2: PRHDT and FYEKMQ (reference sequence). CDR3 size: 14 residues. The chain's CDR3 is CASSLRTGNQPQHF. DNA of the CDR3: TGTGCCAGCAGCTTACGTACGGGAAATCAGCCCCAGCATTTT. The whole variable domain, filled in from reference TRBV13 and TRBJ1-5, reads AAGVIQSPRHLIKEKRETATLKCYPIPRHDTVYWYQQGPGQDPQFLISFYEKMQSDKGSIPDRFSAQQFSDYHSELNMSSLELGDSALYFCASSLRTGNQPQHFGDGTRLSIL.

The V gene is TRBV29-1, the J gene TRBJ2-1; TRBD2 agrees at 9 bases. The V gene's germline CDR1 is SQVTM and CDR2 ANQGSEA. CDR3 length equals 14 residues. J was trimmed by 9 bases and V by 0 bases; bases with no gene match: 6. Here the CDR3 DNA reads TGCAGCGTTGAAGAGGGGACTAGCAGGGTTGAGCAGTTCTTC. It specifies CSVEEGTSRVEQFF.

V usage is TRBV9 and J usage is TRBJ1-2, with 8 bases identical to TRBD1. V trimming: 3 bases; J trimming: 8 bases; junction bases outside the gene matches: 12. Germline CDR1 is SGDLS and CDR2 is YYNGEE. The CDR3 contains 15 residues. In nucleotides, the CDR3 is TGTGCCAGCAGCGCCGGACAGGGCACCCCCCTAGGCTACACCTTC. Protein: CASSAGQGTPLGYTF.

There are a few counts of this clone. This chain links TRBV7-2 with TRBJ1-4; TRBD1 aligns across 8 bases. The CDR3 is made up of 15 amino acids. Germline CDR1 SGHTA, CDR2 FQGNSA. After removal of 3 bases from V and 7 bases from J, the junction contained 7 bases not matched to a gene. In DNA, the CDR3 is TGTGCCAGCAGCTTTGTCGACAGGGGTGGTGAAAAACTGTTTTTT. Translated: CASSFVDRGGEKLFF.

The CDR3 loop reads CASIYHGGNYNEQFF. DNA for the CDR3: TGTGCCAGCATCTATCACGGGGGGAATTACAATGAGCAGTTCTTC. J is TRBJ2-1 and V is TRBV11-2; 7 nucleotides match TRBD2. CDR1 is SGHAT, CDR2 FQNNGV, per germline. J was trimmed by 4 bases and V by 7 bases; bases with no gene match: 10. CDR3 length: 15 amino acids.

V is TRBV5-6 and J is TRBJ2-1, with a possible D match to TRBD1 (7 bases). V lost 3 bases, J lost 7 bases, and 8 bases lay in between. The CDR3 runs to 12 residues. Looked up from germline, CDR1 is SGHDT and CDR2 is YYEEEE. CDR3 in DNA: TGTGCCAGCAGCTCAGGGGGGAATGAGCAGTTCTTC. As protein: CASSSGGNEQFF.

This chain connects TRBV4-1 to TRBJ2-1; D uncertain. V lost 4 bases to trimming and J lost 8 bases, with 9 bases between them. This CDR3 has 12 amino acids. Germline CDR1 MGHRA, CDR2 YSYEKL. The DNA for the CDR3 is TGCGCCAGCAGCCGCCGCCCTCATGAGCAGTTCTTC. It translates to CASSRRPHEQFF.

This clone appeared a single time. The chain couples TRBV4-1 to TRBJ2-1, with a tentative D call TRBD1 (6 bases). Looked up from germline, CDR1 is MGHRA and CDR2 is YSYEKL. The V end lost 5 bases, the J end lost 12 bases, and 17 bases lay between the germline ends. The CDR3 is 13 amino acids. CDR3 nucleotide sequence: TGCGCCAGCAGCGGTAACAGGGAAAGGGGGCAGTTCTTC. Its translation: CASSGNRERGQFF.

For this clone: The sample contains more than one DNA sequence encoding this CDR3. V and J are TRBV27 and TRBJ2-2; D unclear. The V end lost 0 bases, the J end lost 5 bases, and 1 base lay between the germline ends. The V gene's germline CDR1 is MNHEY and CDR2 SMNVEV (reference sequence). There are 12 residues in the CDR3. Here the CDR3 DNA reads TGTGCCAGCAGTTTATCAACCGGGGAGCTGTTTTTT. Amino acids: CASSLSTGELFF.

In this sample, this clone turned up a few times. The V and J genes are TRBV29-1 and TRBJ2-1; 7 bases are a match to TRBD1. This CDR3 spans 14 amino acids. Germline-derived CDR1 and CDR2 are SQVTM and ANQGSEA. V lost 3 bases, J lost 6 bases, and 8 bases stayed unmatched. CDR3 bases: TGCAGCGTTGACGGGTTCGACAGGGTCAATGAGCAGTTCTTC. This gives the protein CSVDGFDRVNEQFF.

The V and J genes are TRBV6-1 and TRBJ1-1; TRBD1 agrees at 8 bases. Unmatched junction bases numbered 10, after V lost 10 bases and J lost 6 bases. Germline lookup yields CDR1 MNHNS and CDR2 SASEGT. This CDR3 has 13 amino acids. The CDR3 DNA is TGTGCCATCGACCCCGTGGACAGGGCTGAAGCTTTCTTT. The encoded protein is CAIDPVDRAEAFF.

CDR3 sequence (DNA): TGTGCCAGCGGACCCATCTACGAGCAGTACTTC. It specifies CASGPIYEQYF. The chain links TRBV2 to TRBJ2-7; D is uncertain. Trimming stripped 8 bases from V and 3 bases from J, with 8 bases between. The CDR3 extends over 11 amino acids. Germline lookup yields CDR1 SNHLY and CDR2 FYNNEI.

The chain couples TRBV6-5 to TRBJ1-1; possible D gene TRBD1, 5 bases. Germline V CDR1 and CDR2: MNHEY, SVGAGI. V lost 5 bases, J lost 1 base, and 11 bases lay in between. There are 14 residues in the CDR3. The CDR3 is CASSTGTWNTEAFF. CDR3 DNA sequence: TGTGCCAGCAGTACCGGGACCTGGAACACTGAAGCTTTCTTT.

This rearrangement joins TRBV5-1 to TRBJ2-7; tentatively, D is TRBD1 or TRBD2 (5 bases each). This CDR3 has 13 residues. CDR1 is SGHRS, CDR2 YFSETQ, per germline. Trimming shortened V by 3 bases and J by 0 bases, and 7 bases separated the two germline ends. This chain's CDR3 is CASSWDGSYEQYF. DNA of the CDR3: TGCGCCAGCAGCTGGGACGGCTCCTACGAGCAGTACTTC. Full variable domain (outside the CDR3, taken from reference TRBV5-1 and TRBJ2-7): KAGVTQTPRYLIKTRGQQVTLSCSPISGHRSVSWYQQTPGQGLQFLFEYFSETQRNKGNFPGRFSGRQFSNSRSEMNVSTLELGDSALYLCASSWDGSYEQYFGPGTRLTVT.